The next 14 T cell receptor beta chains were all read from a single sample in a study of blood T cell repertoires in COVID-19. Sequencing used immunoSEQ multiplex PCR; TCRdb keeps in-frame clones, though not all of them. The repertoire has 140,000 or so clones, 75% to 90% of them found once; the top ten carry 8% to 11%. Sequenced input: peripheral blood. The receptors shown here come from a man in his sixties with active or convalescent COVID-19.

V usage is TRBV5-1 and J usage is TRBJ1-5; D is uncertain. In germline, CDR1 is SGHRS, CDR2 YFSETQ. This CDR3 is 15 amino acids long. V dropped 2 bases and J dropped 0 bases, with 9 bases sitting between them. The CDR3 nucleotides are TGCGCCAGCAGCTTTGGAGGGCTTAGCAATCAGCCCCAGCATTTT. Its protein is CASSFGGLSNQPQHF. Complete variable domain (other parts from reference TRBV5-1 and TRBJ1-5): KAGVTQTPRYLIKTRGQQVTLSCSPISGHRSVSWYQQTPGQGLQFLFEYFSETQRNKGNFPGRFSGRQFSNSRSEMNVSTLELGDSALYLCASSFGGLSNQPQHFGDGTRLSIL.

This clone showed up just a few times. The chain combines TRBV28 with TRBJ2-1, with 8 bases lining up with TRBD2. With 5 bases clipped from V and 0 bases from J, the junction kept 6 bases outside the gene matches. Germline V lookup: CDR1 MDHEN, CDR2 SYDVKM. The CDR3 extends over 16 amino acids. CDR3 region: CASSRTLAGSYNEQFF. The CDR3 region has the DNA TGTGCCAGCAGTAGAACCCTAGCGGGCTCCTACAATGAGCAGTTCTTC.

The chain uses TRBV18 and TRBJ1-3, with D uncertain. Germline V gene sequence: CDR1 KGHSH, CDR2 LQKENI. This CDR3 spans 14 amino acids. Trimming stripped 6 bases from V and 2 bases from J, with 11 bases between. The chain's CDR3 is CASSPARAGNTIYF. For the CDR3, the DNA is TGTGCCAGCTCCCCCGCCCGGGCTGGAAACACCATATATTTT.

The rearrangement joins TRBV9 to TRBJ1-2; 7 bases map to TRBD1. Germline V gives CDR1 SGDLS, CDR2 YYNGEE. Trimming took 4 bases from V and 11 from J; bases not matched to a gene: 14. The CDR3 extends over 14 amino acids. The CDR3 sequence is CASSPLPGQSQYTF. DNA of the CDR3: TGTGCCAGCAGCCCGCTCCCGGGACAGTCCCAGTACACCTTC.

The genes are TRBV9 and TRBJ2-7; 10 bases map to TRBD1. Germline V CDR1 and CDR2: SGDLS, YYNGEE. Losses at the gene ends were 4 bases for V and 3 bases for J; bases not matched to a gene: 7. The CDR3 extends over 15 amino acids. CDR3 DNA: TGTGCCAGCAGCATCGGGACAGGGGTCTTCTACGAGCAGTACTTC. This encodes CASSIGTGVFYEQYF.

This chain connects TRBV2 to TRBJ1-6; unclear D gene. Germline V gene data show CDR1 as SNHLY and CDR2 as FYNNEI. The V end lost 8 bases, the J end lost 4 bases, and 6 bases lay between the germline ends. CDR3 size: 12 residues. CDR3 residues: CASRTYNSPLHF. The CDR3 nucleotides are TGTGCCAGCCGAACATATAATTCACCCCTCCACTTT. Full variable domain (remainder filled in from reference TRBV2 and TRBJ1-6): EPEVTQTPSHQVTQMGQEVILRCVPISNHLYFYWYRQILGQKVEFLVSFYNNEISEKSEIFDDQFSVERPDGSNFTLKIRSTKLEDSAMYFCASRTYNSPLHFGNGTRLTVT.

The chain employs TRBV18 and TRBJ2-3; TRBD1 is a possible D gene (5 bases). V was pared by 1 base and J by 1 base, with 9 bases between. This CDR3 spans 15 amino acids. CDR1 KGHSH and CDR2 LQKENI come from the germline V gene. CDR3 DNA: TGTGCCAGCTCACCACAGGGGTTAGGCACAGATACGCAGTATTTT. Residues: CASSPQGLGTDTQYF. The whole variable domain, remainder taken from reference TRBV18 and TRBJ2-3, is NAGVMQNPRHLVRRRGQEARLRCSPMKGHSHVYWYRQLPEEGLKFMVYLQKENIIDESGMPKERFSAEFPKEGPSILRIQQVVRGDSAAYFCASSPQGLGTDTQYFGPGTRLTVL.

The V gene is TRBV2, the J gene TRBJ2-7, with TRBD1 matching over 10 bases. The CDR3 loop spans 15 amino acids. The V gene end was trimmed by 3 bases and the J gene end by 1 base; junction bases not matched to a gene: 3. Germline V gene lookup returns CDR1 SNHLY and CDR2 FYNNEI. This CDR3 reads CASSEWTGGSYEQYF. CDR3 in DNA: TGTGCCAGCAGTGAGTGGACAGGGGGATCCTACGAGCAGTACTTC.

The V gene is TRBV9, the J gene TRBJ2-2; possibly TRBD1 for D (7 bases). The CDR3 covers 13 residues. Germline-derived CDR1 and CDR2 are SGDLS and YYNGEE. The V and J ends lost 3 bases and 7 bases respectively, with 10 bases between them. The CDR3 bases are TGTGCCAGCAGCGGCAGGGGGGACGGGGAGCTGTTTTTT. It yields the protein CASSGRGDGELFF.

The chain carries TRBV5-1 and TRBJ1-4, with 8 bases that match TRBD1. The CDR3 spans 15 residues. Germline V CDR1 and CDR2: SGHRS, YFSETQ. Trimming took 7 bases from V and 14 from J; bases not matched to a gene: 19. In DNA form, the CDR3 reads TGCGCCAGCTCACCGCATCCCGGGACAGGCCCCGGGCTGTTTTTT. This sequence encodes CASSPHPGTGPGLFF.

The chain combines TRBV6-5 with TRBJ1-2; D not certain. Germline V gene lookup returns CDR1 MNHEY and CDR2 SVGAGI. V was clipped by 6 bases and J by 4 bases, with 12 bases between them. The CDR3 covers 13 residues. CDR3 amino acids: CASRTRGGYGYTF. Written as DNA, the CDR3 is TGTGCCAGCAGGACGCGGGGAGGCTATGGCTACACCTTC.

The chain employs TRBV5-1 and TRBJ2-3, with TRBD1 identical over 9 bases. CDR3 length: 20 residues. The V gene's germline CDR1 is SGHRS and CDR2 YFSETQ. V was clipped by 4 bases and J by 1 base; unmatched bases: 19. In nucleotides, the CDR3 is TGCGCCAGCAGCGAAAACCTCCGGGACAGGGCACGTTTTGGCACAGATACGCAGTATTTT. This translates into CASSENLRDRARFGTDTQYF.

The rearrangement joins TRBV6-6 to TRBJ1-2, with TRBD1 matching 7 bases. The V and J ends lost 5 bases and 8 bases, in that order; junction bases with no gene match: 11. This CDR3 has 14 residues. Per germline, CDR1 MNHNY and CDR2 SVGAGI (reference sequence). The chain's CDR3 is CASSQSRDSWGYTF. The CDR3, as DNA: TGTGCCAGCAGTCAGTCCCGGGACAGTTGGGGCTACACCTTC.

As DNA, the CDR3 is TGTGCCACCAGTGATCACCTGGACCCCACTAGGGAGACCCAGTACTTC. Its translation is CATSDHLDPTRETQYF. This chain joins TRBV24-1 and TRBJ2-5; weak D call: TRBD2 (5 bases). The CDR3 spans 16 residues. Germline V gives CDR1 KGHDR, CDR2 SFDVKD. Trimming removed 3 bases from V and 5 bases from J, with 18 bases in between.